Following are 23 T cell receptor beta chains from one sample sequenced in a study of cytomegalovirus exposure and HLA in healthy donors. The PCR was carried out with 60 Vbeta primers and 13 Jbeta primers. Method: immunoSEQ multiplex PCR; TCRdb's copy keeps in-frame clones and lacks some. Among under 110,000 clones listed, roughly 80% were seen once. Sequencing was carried out using PBMCs. These receptors were taken from a man in his forties or fifties in good health and CMV-seronegative.

Only a few counts were recorded for this clone. The chain recombines TRBV19 with TRBJ1-2; tentative D call: TRBD1 (6 bases). CDR3 length: 14 residues. V was clipped by 7 bases and J by 1 base, with 13 bases between them. Germline-derived CDR1 and CDR2 are LNHDA and SQIVND (reference sequence). In DNA, the CDR3 is TGTGCCAGTACCGAGACAGGAATTAACTATGGCTACACCTTC. Its protein product is CASTETGINYGYTF.

This clone was picked up a small number of times. The rearrangement joins TRBV7-8 to TRBJ2-2; D remains unclear. This CDR3 has 16 amino acids. Germline lookup yields CDR1 SGHVS and CDR2 FQNEAQ. Trimming pared 5 bases from V and 0 bases from J, leaving 13 bases between. Here the CDR3 DNA reads TGTGCCAGCAGCCCTAGGCAAGTAACGAACACCGGGGAGCTGTTTTTT. The encoded protein is CASSPRQVTNTGELFF.

The V call is TRBV11-2, the J call TRBJ1-5, with D unclear. CDR3 size: 14 residues. Germline lookup yields CDR1 SGHAT and CDR2 FQNNGV. The ends were cut back, 2 bases at V and 0 bases at J, with 5 bases in the middle. CDR3 in DNA: TGTGCCAGCAGCTTATCAGGTAGCAATCAGCCCCAGCATTTT. Translating gives CASSLSGSNQPQHF.

The V call is TRBV7-6, the J call TRBJ1-6, with D perhaps matching TRBD1 (5 bases). V lost 5 bases and J lost 7, with 18 bases in between. The CDR3 runs to 16 residues. Germline V CDR1 and CDR2: SGHVS, FNYEAQ. The CDR3 reads CASSAYSSGKNSPLHF. CDR3 DNA sequence: TGTGCCAGCAGCGCGTACTCGTCAGGGAAGAATTCACCCCTCCACTTT.

The genes are TRBV7-2 and TRBJ1-6, with 7 nucleotides matching TRBD1. Germline V lookup: CDR1 SGHTA, CDR2 FQGNSA. V lost 3 bases and J lost 7; bases outside the gene matches: 6. This CDR3 spans 15 amino acids. CDR3 residues: CASSFSQGVNSPLHF. CDR3 coding DNA: TGTGCCAGCAGCTTCAGTCAGGGGGTCAATTCACCCCTCCACTTT.

This rearrangement joins TRBV30 to TRBJ2-3, with 10 bases identical to TRBD2. CDR3 length: 14 amino acids. V was pared by 3 bases and J by 5 bases, with 5 bases of the junction left unmatched. Germline V gene data show CDR1 as GTSNPN and CDR2 as SVGIG (reference sequence). CDR3 region: CAWRKRGGLDTQYF. CDR3 sequence (DNA): TGTGCCTGGAGAAAGCGGGGGGGCTTAGATACGCAGTATTTT.

This chain connects TRBV5-1 to TRBJ2-5; perhaps TRBD2 as D (6 bases). V was clipped by 3 bases and J by 5 bases, with 17 bases between them. The CDR3 runs to 15 residues. Per the germline V gene, CDR1 is SGHRS and CDR2 is YFSETQ. CDR3 region: CASSSYGGEAETQYF. As DNA, the CDR3 is TGCGCCAGCAGCTCGTATGGAGGGGAGGCGGAGACCCAGTACTTC.

The chain is built from TRBV6-6 and TRBJ1-4; 10 bases align to TRBD1. Germline-derived CDR1 and CDR2 are MNHNY and SVGAGI (reference sequence). CDR3 length: 15 residues. Trimming took 6 bases from V and 6 from J; bases not matched to a gene: 7. The CDR3 reads CASSQGQGYYEKLFF. Written as DNA, the CDR3 is TGTGCCAGCAGCCAGGGACAGGGGTACTATGAAAAACTGTTTTTT.

The table lists this clone with a count of one. The V gene is TRBV12-2, the J gene TRBJ2-4; the D call TRBD1 from the table was never checked on the DNA. TRBV12-2 has pseudogene status. The length of the CDR3 is 16 residues. The CDR3 loop is CASRPSTRGAKNIQYF. CDR3 in DNA: TGTGCAAGTCGCCCCTCGACAAGGGGGGCCAAAAACATTCAGTACTTC.

The rearrangement links TRBV27 to TRBJ1-3; TRBD1 matches 9 bases. The CDR3 length is 17 residues. Trimming at V came to 6 bases and at J to 0 bases, leaving 9 bases not matched to a gene. Looked up from germline, CDR1 is MNHEY and CDR2 is SMNVEV (reference sequence). CDR3 sequence: CASRTTGGLGSGNTIYF. In DNA, the CDR3 is TGTGCCAGCAGAACTACAGGGGGCCTGGGCTCTGGAAACACCATATATTTT.

As regards this clone: The junction differs from germline at one of its ends, possibly a read error. The CDR3: CANSYAQVGTGELFF. CDR3 bases: TGTGCCAACAGTTACGCACAGGTTGGGACCGGGGAGCTGTTTTTT. The V call is TRBV6-5, the J call TRBJ2-2; D possibly corresponds to TRBD1 (5 bases). Germline V lookup: CDR1 MNHEY, CDR2 SVGAGI. The CDR3 spans 15 residues.

In its sample, this clone was seen a few times. In the same sample, other DNA sequences code for this CDR3. The rearrangement uses TRBV28 and TRBJ1-1; D uncertain. Trimming took off 2 bases at V and 0 bases at J, with 7 bases between the two ends. Germline V gives CDR1 MDHEN, CDR2 SYDVKM. The CDR3 sequence is 14 residues long. This CDR3 is CASSLGQMNTEAFF. CDR3 nucleotides: TGTGCCAGCAGTTTAGGTCAGATGAACACTGAAGCTTTCTTT.

This clone showed up just a few times. The CDR3 reads CASSMERSNQPQHF. CDR3 nucleotide sequence: TGTGCCAGCAGTATGGAGCGTAGCAATCAGCCCCAGCATTTT. The chain links TRBV2 to TRBJ1-5, with no clear D. The germline V gene encodes CDR1 SNHLY and CDR2 FYNNEI. The V end lost 5 bases, the J end lost 0 bases, and 8 bases lay between the germline ends. This CDR3 region has 14 residues.

V usage is TRBV7-2 and J usage is TRBJ2-3, with D unresolved. The V end was cut by 5 bases, the J end by 4 bases, with 13 bases between. The CDR3 spans 14 residues. The germline V gene encodes CDR1 SGHTA and CDR2 FQGNSA. The CDR3 spells CASSPRIGSDTQYF. The CDR3, as DNA: TGTGCCAGCAGCCCGCGGATCGGTTCAGATACGCAGTATTTT.

The gene calls are TRBV6-5 and TRBJ1-3, with 8 bases identical to TRBD1. The germline V gene encodes CDR1 MNHEY and CDR2 SVGAGI. With 5 bases clipped from V and 9 bases from J, the junction kept 6 bases outside the gene matches. This CDR3 has 13 amino acids. DNA of the CDR3: TGTGCCAGCAGTCAGGGGGCTGGACGCACCATATATTTT. This sequence encodes CASSQGAGRTIYF.

The V and J genes are TRBV7-8 and TRBJ1-5; TRBD1 is a possible D gene (5 bases). The germline V gene has CDR1 SGHVS and CDR2 FQNEAQ. The germline V and J ends were trimmed by 5 bases and 9 bases, with 14 bases remaining between them. The CDR3 totals 13 residues. CDR3 sequence reads: CASSPSGDRPQHF. The CDR3 DNA reads as TGTGCCAGCAGCCCATCGGGGGATAGGCCCCAGCATTTT.

The chain combines TRBV7-8 with TRBJ2-2; TRBD2 matches at 9 bases. CDR3 length equals 15 residues. V trimming: 3 bases; J trimming: 6 bases; junction bases outside the gene matches: 5. Germline CDR1 and CDR2: SGHVS and FQNEAQ. CDR3 sequence (DNA): TGTGCCAGCAGCTTGGCGGGGGGGCTCCCCGGGGAGCTGTTTTTT. Translated, it gives CASSLAGGLPGELFF.

The chain has TRBV27 and TRBJ2-1, with 10 bases lining up with TRBD1. V lost 5 bases and J lost 10; bases outside the gene matches: 14. CDR3 length equals 16 residues. Germline V gene sequence: CDR1 MNHEY, CDR2 SMNVEV (reference sequence). The CDR3 coding sequence is TGTGCCAGCAGTAGAAGCCGGGACAGGGGAATATTCGAGCAGTTCTTC. It encodes CASSRSRDRGIFEQFF.

V gene TRBV2 combines with J gene TRBJ2-7, with a weak D call TRBD1 (6 bases). Germline V CDR1 and CDR2: SNHLY, FYNNEI. This CDR3 has 12 residues. The V gene lost 6 bases and the J gene lost 2 bases, with 8 bases spanning the gap. CDR3 amino acids: CASRDSAYEQYV. In nucleotides, the CDR3 is TGTGCCAGCAGGGACAGCGCCTACGAGCAGTACGTC.

The chain links TRBV5-6 to TRBJ1-6, with 9 bases that match TRBD1. Looked up from germline, CDR1 is SGHDT and CDR2 is YYEEEE. After removal of 1 base from V and 7 bases from J, the junction contained 9 bases not matched to a gene. The CDR3 length is 17 residues. The CDR3 loop reads CASSLYPGQGMNSPLHF. The CDR3 DNA follows: TGTGCCAGCAGCTTGTACCCGGGACAGGGTATGAATTCACCCCTCCACTTT.

This clone was observed a few times. The rearrangement links TRBV7-2 to TRBJ1-2; 7 bases are shared with TRBD1. The trim removed 8 bases at V and 0 bases at J, leaving 3 bases unmatched. This CDR3 has 13 amino acids. Germline loops: CDR1 SGHTA, CDR2 FQGNSA. Written as DNA, the CDR3 is TGTGCCAGCCTGGGACAGCCTAACTATGGCTACACCTTC. It translates to CASLGQPNYGYTF.

This clone was detected only once. This chain joins TRBV25-1 and TRBJ1-3; no clear D gene. V lost 1 base to trimming and J lost 2 bases, with 9 bases between them. Germline CDR1 is MGHDK and CDR2 is SYGVNS. This CDR3 has 15 residues. Here the CDR3 DNA reads TGTGCCAGCAGTGAATCCGGTGCGCCTGGAAACACCATATATTTT. Protein sequence: CASSESGAPGNTIYF.

The chain links TRBV2 to TRBJ1-1; TRBD1 agrees at 11 bases. This CDR3 region has 14 residues. Germline values: CDR1 SNHLY, CDR2 FYNNEI. Losses at the gene ends were 4 bases for V and 3 bases for J; bases not matched to a gene: 1. CDR3 amino acids: CASSVGQGDTEAFF. The CDR3 region has the DNA TGTGCCAGCAGTGTGGGACAGGGGGACACTGAAGCTTTCTTT.